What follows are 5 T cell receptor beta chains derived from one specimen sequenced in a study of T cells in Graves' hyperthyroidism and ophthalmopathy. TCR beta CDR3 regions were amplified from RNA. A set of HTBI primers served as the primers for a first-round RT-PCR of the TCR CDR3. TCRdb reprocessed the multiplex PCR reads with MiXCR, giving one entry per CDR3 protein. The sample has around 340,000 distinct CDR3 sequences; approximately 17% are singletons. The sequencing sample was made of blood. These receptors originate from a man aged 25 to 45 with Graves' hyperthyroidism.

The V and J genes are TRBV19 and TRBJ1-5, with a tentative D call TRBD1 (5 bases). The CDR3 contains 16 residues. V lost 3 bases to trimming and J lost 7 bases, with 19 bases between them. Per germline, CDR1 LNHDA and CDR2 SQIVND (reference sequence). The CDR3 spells CASSMVGLGVGQPQHF. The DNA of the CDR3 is TGTGCCAGTAGTATGGTAGGACTAGGGGTCGGGCAGCCCCAGCATTTT.

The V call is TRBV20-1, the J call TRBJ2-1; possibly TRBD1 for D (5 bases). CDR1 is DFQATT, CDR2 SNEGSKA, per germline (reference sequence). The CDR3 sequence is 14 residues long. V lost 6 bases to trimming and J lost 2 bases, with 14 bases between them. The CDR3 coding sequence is TGCAGTGCACTCACAGGCGAAACCTACAATGAGCAGTTCTTC. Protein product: CSALTGETYNEQFF.

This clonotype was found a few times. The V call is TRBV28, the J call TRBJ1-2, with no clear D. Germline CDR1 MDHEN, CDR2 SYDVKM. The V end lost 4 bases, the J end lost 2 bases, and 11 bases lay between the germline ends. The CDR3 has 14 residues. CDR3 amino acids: CASSSDLLNYGYTF. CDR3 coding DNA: TGTGCCAGCAGTTCAGATCTCCTGAACTATGGCTACACCTTC.

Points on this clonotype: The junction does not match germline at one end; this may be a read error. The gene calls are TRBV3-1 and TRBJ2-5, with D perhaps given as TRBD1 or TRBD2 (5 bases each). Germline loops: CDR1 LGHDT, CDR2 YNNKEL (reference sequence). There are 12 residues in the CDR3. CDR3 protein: CASSQGGSEGNF. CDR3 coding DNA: TGTGCCAGCAGCCAAGGTGGTTCAGAGGGGAACTTC.

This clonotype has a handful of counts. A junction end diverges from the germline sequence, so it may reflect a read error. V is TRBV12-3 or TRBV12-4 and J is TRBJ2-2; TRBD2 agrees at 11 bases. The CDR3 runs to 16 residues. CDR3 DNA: TGTGCCAGCAGTATAGCGGGAGGGCCTTCCACCGGGGAGCTGTTTTTT. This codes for CASSIAGGPSTGELFF.